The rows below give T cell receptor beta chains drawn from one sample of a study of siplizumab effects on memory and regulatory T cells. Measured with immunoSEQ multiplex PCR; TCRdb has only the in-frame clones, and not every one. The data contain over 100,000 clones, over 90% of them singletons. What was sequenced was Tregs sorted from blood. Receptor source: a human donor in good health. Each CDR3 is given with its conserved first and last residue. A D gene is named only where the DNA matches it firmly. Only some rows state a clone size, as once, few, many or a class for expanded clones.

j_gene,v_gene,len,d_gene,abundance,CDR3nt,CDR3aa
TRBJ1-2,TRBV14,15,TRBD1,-,TGTGCCAGCAGCCACCCGGGACAGGGCGTGGGGGGCTACACCTTC,CASSHPGQGVGGYTF
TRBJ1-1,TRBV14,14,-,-,TGTGCCAGCAGCCAAGAGTTCCTGAACACTGAAGCTTTCTTT,CASSQEFLNTEAFF
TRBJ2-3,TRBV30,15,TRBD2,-,TGTGCCTGGAGGACTAGCGGGGGGCGAACAGATACGCAGTATTTT,CAWRTSGGRTDTQYF
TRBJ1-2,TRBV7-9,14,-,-,TGTGCCAGCAGCTTAGCGGAGGGACCCAAAAGTTACACCTTC,CASSLAEGPKSYTF
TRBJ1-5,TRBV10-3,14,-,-,TGTGCCATCAGTGATTTAGGGGCAAATCAGCCCCAGCATTTT,CAISDLGANQPQHF
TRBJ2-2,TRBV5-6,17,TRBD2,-,TGTGCCAGCAGCTCCACACCGACTAGCGGGAACACCGGGGAGCTGTTTTTT,CASSSTPTSGNTGELFF
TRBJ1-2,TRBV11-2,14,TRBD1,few,TGTGCCAGCAGCTTGGCACAGGGGGCGCTTGGCTACACCTTC,CASSLAQGALGYTF
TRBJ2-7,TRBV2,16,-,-,TGTGCCAGCAGATGGGATCGGGCAGGTCGTTCCTACGAGCAGTACTTC,CASRWDRAGRSYEQYF
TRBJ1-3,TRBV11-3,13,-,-,TGTGCCAGCAGCTCGGACTCTGGAAACACCATATATTTT,CASSSDSGNTIYF
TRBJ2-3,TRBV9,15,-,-,TGTGCCAGCAGCGTAGATCGGAGAAGCACAGATACGCAGTATTTT,CASSVDRRSTDTQYF
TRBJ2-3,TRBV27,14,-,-,TGTGCCAGCAGTCCCGAAGCCGGGGCAGATACGCAGTATTTT,CASSPEAGADTQYF
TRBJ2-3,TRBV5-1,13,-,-,TGCGCCAGCAGCTTACTGGAGGGTGATACGCAGTATTTT,CASSLLEGDTQYF
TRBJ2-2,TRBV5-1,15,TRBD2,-,TGCGCCAGCAGCCGGACTAGCGCTAACACCGGGGAGCTGTTTTTT,CASSRTSANTGELFF
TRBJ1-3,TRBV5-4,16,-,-,TGTGCCAGCAGCTTGGCCCCTAGGAGCTCTGGAAACACCATATATTTT,CASSLAPRSSGNTIYF
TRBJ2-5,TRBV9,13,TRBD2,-,TGTGCCAGCAGCCCGCGACTAGCTTCGACCCAGTACTTC,CASSPRLASTQYF
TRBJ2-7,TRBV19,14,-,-,TGTGCCAGTAGTATAGCGGGGCCCCTCTACGAGCAGTACTTC,CASSIAGPLYEQYF
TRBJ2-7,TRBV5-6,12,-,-,TGTGCCAGCAGCTTCTCATCCTACGAGCAGTACTTC,CASSFSSYEQYF
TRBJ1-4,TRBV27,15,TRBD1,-,TGTGCCAGCAGTGGACCCCGGACAGGGGCGGAAAAACTGTTTTTT,CASSGPRTGAEKLFF
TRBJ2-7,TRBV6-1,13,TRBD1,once,TGTGCCAGTATGACAGGGGTAAGCTACGAGCAGTACTTC,CASMTGVSYEQYF
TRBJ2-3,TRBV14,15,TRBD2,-,TGTGCCAGCAGCCAGCAACTAGCGGCCACAGATACGCAGTATTTT,CASSQQLAATDTQYF
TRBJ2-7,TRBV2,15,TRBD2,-,TGTGCCAGCAGTGAAACGGTAGCGGGTCCTTACGAGCAGTACTTC,CASSETVAGPYEQYF
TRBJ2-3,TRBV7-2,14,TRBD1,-,TGTGCCAGCAGCTCCGCGGCGGCCACAGGGGCGCAGTATTTT,CASSSAAATGAQYF
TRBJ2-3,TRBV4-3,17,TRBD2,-,TGCGCCAGCAGCCAAGTGGCTAGCGGGAGTGGCGCAGATACGCAGTATTTT,CASSQVASGSGADTQYF
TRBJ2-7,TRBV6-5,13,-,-,TGTGCCAGCAGGGGGGGGGCTTTCCACGAGCAGTACTTC,CASRGGAFHEQYF
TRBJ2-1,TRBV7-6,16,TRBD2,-,TGTGCCAGCAGCTTGCTAGCGGGGGGCCCCTACAATGAGCAGTTCTTC,CASSLLAGGPYNEQFF
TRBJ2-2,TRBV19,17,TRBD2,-,TGTGCCAGTAACCCAATAGCGGGGCTCCTTAACACCGGGGAGCTGTTTTTT,CASNPIAGLLNTGELFF
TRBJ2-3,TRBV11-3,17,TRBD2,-,TGTGCCAGCAGCTTAGACGGACTAGCGGGGAGCACAGATACGCAGTATTTT,CASSLDGLAGSTDTQYF
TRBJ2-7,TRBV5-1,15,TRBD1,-,TGCGCCAGCAGCCTCTCAGGGGGCCCCTACGATGAGCAGTACTTC,CASSLSGGPYDEQYF
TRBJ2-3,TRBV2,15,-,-,TGTGCCAGCAGTGAAGGGGCAGGACGGGCAGATACGCAGTATTTT,CASSEGAGRADTQYF
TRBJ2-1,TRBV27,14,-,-,TGTGCCAGCGGTCGCCTCCAGGGCGTCAATGAGCAGTTCTTC,CASGRLQGVNEQFF
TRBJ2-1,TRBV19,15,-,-,TGTGCCAGTAGTATTCGAACAGCCTCCTACAATGAGCAGTTCTTC,CASSIRTASYNEQFF
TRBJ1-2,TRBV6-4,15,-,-,TGTGCCAGCAGTGTTAACGGGGGGATCAACTATGGCTACACCTTC,CASSVNGGINYGYTF
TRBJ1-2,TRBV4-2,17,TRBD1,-,TGTGCCAGCAGCCAAGATGAGGGACAGGGGATTAACTATGGCTACACCTTC,CASSQDEGQGINYGYTF
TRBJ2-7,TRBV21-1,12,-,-,TGTGCCAGCGGCCAGGATTCCTACGAGCAGTACTTC,CASGQDSYEQYF
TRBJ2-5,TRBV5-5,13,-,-,TGTGCCAGCAGCTTGGCCGGGACCGAGACCCAGTACTTC,CASSLAGTETQYF
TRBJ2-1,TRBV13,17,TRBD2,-,TGTGCCAGCAGCTTTCCTATTAACCGCGGGAGGTACAATGAGCAGTTCTTC,CASSFPINRGRYNEQFF
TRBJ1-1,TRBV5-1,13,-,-,TGCGCCAGCAGCTTCGGAGGTAGCGCTGAAGCTTTCTTT,CASSFGGSAEAFF
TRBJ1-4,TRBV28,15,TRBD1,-,TGTGCCAGCAGTTTTGTCAGGGGGCTTGGAGAAAAACTGTTTTTT,CASSFVRGLGEKLFF
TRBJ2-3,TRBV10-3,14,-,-,TGTGCCATCAGAGATCGACCGGGCACAGATACGCAGTATTTT,CAIRDRPGTDTQYF
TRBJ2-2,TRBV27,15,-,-,TGTGCCAGCAGTTTACTAGACAAAAACACCGGGGAGCTGTTTTTT,CASSLLDKNTGELFF
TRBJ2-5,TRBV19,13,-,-,TGTGCCAGTAGTATCTCCGTGGGAGAGACCCAGTACTTC,CASSISVGETQYF
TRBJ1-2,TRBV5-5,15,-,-,TGTGCCAGCAGCTTGGAGTGGGGGACCCAGAATGGCTACACCTTC,CASSLEWGTQNGYTF
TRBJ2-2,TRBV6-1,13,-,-,TGTGCCAGCAGGGCAGACAACACCGGGGAGCTGTTTTTT,CASRADNTGELFF
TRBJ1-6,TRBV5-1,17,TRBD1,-,TGCGCCAGCAGCTTGGAGACAGGGGGCCTCTATAATTCACCCCTCCACTTT,CASSLETGGLYNSPLHF
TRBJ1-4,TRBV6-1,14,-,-,TGTGCCAGCAGTGGGGTTGCAACTAATGAAAAACTGTTTTTT,CASSGVATNEKLFF
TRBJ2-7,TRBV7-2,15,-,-,TGTGCCAGCAGCTTAGTGCGGGATCCGGTTTACGAGCAGTACTTC,CASSLVRDPVYEQYF
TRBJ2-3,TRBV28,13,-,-,TGTGCCAGCAGCCCGCCTGCCACAGATACGCAGTATTTT,CASSPPATDTQYF
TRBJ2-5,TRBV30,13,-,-,TGTGCCTGGAGTCGTCCCAGCGAAGAGACCCAGTACTTC,CAWSRPSEETQYF